The table lists the clone carrying this T cell receptor (beta chain) with many counts. Antigen: not known. MiXCR was run by TCRdb on the reads, yielding one entry per CDR3 protein. Of 450,000 to 650,000 distinct CDR3 sequences listed, approximately 26% are singletons. This CDR3 contains 12 residues. V was trimmed by 4 bases and J by 0 bases, leaving 1 base between them. Per germline, CDR1 LNHDA and CDR2 SQIVND (reference sequence). The sample comes from a study of T cell repertoires in cytomegalovirus infection. Study as a whole: Signatures in public TCR beta sequences pointed to both CMV infection and matching HLA type.

Overall study findings and caveats: The study found HLA-C-restricted CMV-specific TCR beta clonotypes dominating the ex vivo response. Accumulated public TCR beta family frequency recognized individuals carrying CMV together with the relevant HLA.

This TCR derives from a human donor in good health (CMV status not recorded). Some clones in this sample may be carry-over from other donors' samples. V gene TRBV19 combines with J gene TRBJ1-5, with D hard to call. Sequencing was carried out using PBMCs. The CDR3 DNA sequence: TGTGCCAGTAGTAATAGCAATCAGCCCCAGCATTTT. Translated: CASSNSNQPQHF.